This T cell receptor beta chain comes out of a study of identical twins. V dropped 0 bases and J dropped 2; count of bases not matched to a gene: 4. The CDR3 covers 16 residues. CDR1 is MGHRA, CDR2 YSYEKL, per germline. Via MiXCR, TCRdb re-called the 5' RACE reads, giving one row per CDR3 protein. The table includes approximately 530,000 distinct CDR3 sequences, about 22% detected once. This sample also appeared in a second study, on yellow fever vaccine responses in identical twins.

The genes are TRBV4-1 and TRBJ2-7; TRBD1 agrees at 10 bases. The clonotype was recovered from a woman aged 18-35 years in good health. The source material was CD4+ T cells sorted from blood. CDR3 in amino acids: CASSQDWDRGPYEQYF. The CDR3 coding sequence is TGCGCCAGCAGCCAAGATTGGGACAGGGGCCCCTACGAGCAGTACTTC.